This TCR beta chain was documented in a study of shared clonotypes between healthy human individuals. Findings of the study overall: Clonotype sharing across four donors was observed for around 5% of naive CD4 clonotypes. When compared with the clonotypes that were shared by all four sorted-subset donors, the non-shared clonotypes turned out to have lower generation probabilities.

Each subset's genomic DNA was shared equally among a number of immunoSEQ plates. TCRdb keeps only in-frame clones here, not all; method: immunoSEQ multiplex PCR. The sample yields approximately 700,000 clones, 73% seen once. This clone was observed a single time. Antigen specificity is unknown. Germline loops: CDR1 SEHNR, CDR2 FQNEAQ (reference sequence). V gave up 4 bases and J gave up 0 bases; unmatched junction bases: 2. This CDR3 is 15 amino acids long. Sequencing input: memory CD4+ T cells sorted from blood. Indicated subset: CD45RA-negative fraction. The rearrangement uses TRBV7-9 and TRBJ2-3; 9 nucleotides align to TRBD1. The clonotype originates from a woman younger than 45 in good health. The CDR3 sequence: CASSSDRGSTDTQYF. The CDR3 nucleotides read TGTGCCAGCAGCTCAGACAGGGGGAGCACAGATACGCAGTATTTT.